This is a list of T cell receptor beta chains from one sample in a study of blood T cell repertoires in COVID-19. The repertoire was sequenced with immunoSEQ multiplex PCR; TCRdb's copy has only in-frame clones and lacks some. The table lists about 52,000 clones, just under 90% of them singletons. Specimen: peripheral blood. The receptors originated from an older man with active or convalescent COVID-19. Each CDR3 is given with its conserved first and last residue. D genes are given only for firm matches. Some rows mark clone size as missing; the rest say once, few, many or name a class of expanded clone.

v_gene	abundance	d_gene	j_gene	CDR3aa	CDR3nt
TRBV5-8	once	NA	TRBJ1-4	CASSPGRTVATNEKLFF	TGTGCCAGCAGCCCCGGACGGACAGTCGCAACTAATGAAAAACTGTTTTTT
TRBV28	NA	TRBD1	TRBJ2-7	CASSLRQGAYEQYF	TGTGCCAGCAGTTTGAGACAGGGGGCCTACGAGCAGTACTTC
TRBV28	NA	NA	TRBJ1-1	CASSMTAPNTEAFF	TGTGCCAGCAGTATGACAGCCCCGAACACTGAAGCTTTCTTT
TRBV11-1	NA	TRBD1	TRBJ2-1	CASSSGTETYNEQFF	TGTGCCAGCAGCTCCGGGACAGAGACCTACAATGAGCAGTTCTTC
TRBV7-2	NA	NA	TRBJ2-4	CASSSFRGRAGAKNIQYF	TGTGCCAGCAGCTCCTTTAGGGGGAGGGCCGGGGCCAAAAACATTCAGTACTTC
TRBV28	NA	NA	TRBJ1-1	CASILDMNTEAFF	TGTGCCAGCATTCTGGACATGAACACTGAAGCTTTCTTT
TRBV12-3/TRBV12-4	NA	NA	TRBJ1-1	CASSFGGDTEAFF	TGTGCCAGCAGTTTCGGCGGGGACACTGAAGCTTTCTTT
TRBV27	NA	NA	TRBJ2-1	CASSWSRGNEQFF	TGTGCCAGCAGTTGGTCCCGGGGGAATGAGCAGTTCTTC
TRBV19	NA	NA	TRBJ2-3	CASRARRGGTDTQYF	TGTGCCAGTAGGGCTCGGCGGGGAGGCACAGATACGCAGTATTTT
TRBV5-1	NA	TRBD2	TRBJ2-7	CASGLAGGAYEQYF	TGCGCCTCGGGACTAGCGGGAGGGGCCTACGAGCAGTACTTC
TRBV7-8	NA	NA	TRBJ2-1	CASSLTVWGDYNEQFF	TGTGCCAGCAGCTTAACGGTCTGGGGGGACTACAATGAGCAGTTCTTC
TRBV11-2	NA	TRBD1	TRBJ1-4	CASSPLTGGDEKLFF	TGTGCCAGCAGCCCACTGACAGGGGGCGATGAAAAACTGTTTTTT
TRBV12-3/TRBV12-4	NA	NA	TRBJ2-5	CASSPQETQYF	TGTGCCAGCAGCCCACAAGAGACCCAGTACTTC
TRBV5-4	NA	NA	TRBJ2-2	CASSLYGNTGELFF	TGTGCCAGCAGCTTGTACGGGAACACCGGGGAGCTGTTTTTT
TRBV9	NA	NA	TRBJ2-1	CASSSPSRGGMSSYNEQFF	TGTGCCAGCAGCTCTCCATCGCGTGGCGGGATGAGCTCCTACAATGAGCAGTTCTTC
TRBV3-1/TRBV3-2	NA	TRBD1	TRBJ2-4	CASSFKGIQGARTKNIQYF	TGTGCCAGCAGCTTTAAAGGCATCCAGGGGGCGAGGACCAAAAACATTCAGTACTTC
TRBV24-1	NA	NA	TRBJ2-3	CATSDLTGSGDTQYF	TGTGCCACCAGTGATCTTACCGGGAGCGGAGATACGCAGTATTTT
TRBV11-3	NA	TRBD2	TRBJ2-5	CASSYGAGGQETQYF	TGTGCCAGCAGCTATGGGGCGGGAGGGCAAGAGACCCAGTACTTC
TRBV30	NA	TRBD1	TRBJ2-3	CAWSLRGRGTDTQYF	TGTGCCTGGAGTCTGAGGGGGCGTGGGACAGATACGCAGTATTTT
TRBV7-3	few	NA	TRBJ2-1	CASSLDGGTREQFF	TGTGCCAGCAGCTTAGACGGAGGCACAAGGGAGCAGTTCTTC
TRBV5-1	NA	NA	TRBJ1-6	CASSLSGGTFNNSPLHF	TGCGCCAGCAGCTTGTCGGGGGGCACTTTCAATAATTCACCCCTCCACTTT
TRBV11-1	NA	TRBD2	TRBJ2-1	CASSLGGGWAYNEQFF	TGTGCCAGCAGCTTGGGCGGGGGATGGGCCTACAATGAGCAGTTCTTC
TRBV28	NA	NA	TRBJ2-7	CASSLRRAYEQYF	TGTGCCAGCAGTTTGCGGAGAGCCTACGAGCAGTACTTC
TRBV29-1	NA	TRBD1	TRBJ1-2	CSADPTGGSGYTF	TGCAGCGCTGACCCGACAGGGGGCTCTGGCTACACCTTC
TRBV6-5	NA	NA	TRBJ2-7	CASSFRGGEQYF	TGTGCCAGCAGTTTTAGGGGGGGTGAGCAGTACTTC
TRBV28	NA	NA	TRBJ1-2	CASSRQENYGYTF	TGTGCCAGCAGCAGACAGGAGAACTATGGCTACACCTTC
TRBV29-1	NA	NA	TRBJ2-5	CSVDRQEQETQYF	TGCAGCGTGGACCGACAGGAGCAAGAGACCCAGTACTTC
TRBV7-9	NA	NA	TRBJ2-7	CASSYYPTEQYF	TGTGCCAGCAGCTACTACCCTACCGAGCAGTACTTC
TRBV16	few	TRBD1	TRBJ1-5	CASSRTGEGAQPQHF	TGTGCCAGCAGCCGGACAGGGGAAGGGGCTCAGCCCCAGCATTTT
TRBV7-2	NA	NA	TRBJ1-5	CASSLAANRYNQPQHF	TGTGCCAGCAGCTTAGCTGCTAACAGGTACAATCAGCCCCAGCATTTT
TRBV6-5	NA	TRBD2	TRBJ2-1	CASSSSGGYNEQFF	TGTGCCAGCAGCTCCTCGGGGGGCTACAATGAGCAGTTCTTC
TRBV29-1	NA	NA	TRBJ1-1	CSSLSRVGSGTEAFF	TGCAGCTCCCTTTCCAGGGTAGGGTCGGGCACTGAAGCTTTCTTT
TRBV7-2	once	NA	TRBJ1-1	CASSLARTVNTEAFF	TGTGCCAGCAGCTTAGCGCGAACGGTGAACACTGAAGCTTTCTTT
TRBV3-1/TRBV3-2	NA	TRBD1	TRBJ2-5	CASSPRQGITETQYF	TGTGCCAGCAGCCCCCGACAGGGGATCACAGAGACCCAGTACTTC
TRBV11-3	NA	TRBD2	TRBJ2-2	CASSPGGGDPNTGELFF	TGTGCCAGCAGCCCGGGCGGGGGGGACCCGAACACCGGGGAGCTGTTTTTT
TRBV28	NA	TRBD1	TRBJ2-5	CASSVNRGETQYF	TGTGCCAGCAGCGTAAACAGGGGAGAGACCCAGTACTTC
TRBV5-1	NA	TRBD1	TRBJ1-2	CASGNRGMISDGYTF	TGCGCCAGCGGCAACAGGGGGATGATTAGCGATGGCTACACCTTC
TRBV19	once	TRBD1	TRBJ1-6	CASRLDRGNNSPLHF	TGTGCCAGTAGATTGGACAGGGGCAATAATTCACCCCTCCACTTT
TRBV7-2	few	NA	TRBJ1-2	CASNPRGGPDGYTF	TGTGCCAGCAACCCTCGGGGGGGGCCGGATGGCTACACCTTC
TRBV5-1	NA	TRBD1	TRBJ1-1	CASSGTGTGVRTEAFF	TGCGCCAGCAGCGGCACCGGGACAGGGGTTCGTACTGAAGCTTTCTTT
TRBV6-4	NA	TRBD2	TRBJ2-1	CATQKTSDPYNEQFF	TGTGCCACTCAAAAGACTAGCGACCCCTACAATGAGCAGTTCTTC
TRBV5-1	NA	NA	TRBJ2-7	CASSLQPGGASYEQYF	TGCGCCAGCAGCTTGCAGCCTGGGGGCGCAAGCTACGAGCAGTACTTC
TRBV7-6	NA	NA	TRBJ1-5	CASSLGGHGSQPQHF	TGTGCCAGCAGCCTAGGGGGACATGGGAGCCAGCCCCAGCATTTT
TRBV6-2/TRBV6-3	NA	TRBD1	TRBJ2-2	CASSRQGPNTGELFF	TGTGCCAGCAGCCGACAGGGGCCGAACACCGGGGAGCTGTTTTTT
TRBV3-1/TRBV3-2	once	NA	TRBJ1-1	CASRPTENTEAFF	TGTGCCAGCAGGCCCACAGAGAACACTGAAGCTTTCTTT
TRBV3-1/TRBV3-2	NA	NA	TRBJ1-2	CASSPFRAYGYTF	TGTGCCAGCAGCCCGTTCCGCGCCTATGGCTACACCTTC
TRBV7-7	NA	TRBD2	TRBJ2-5	CASSLGGSGRGVTQYF	TGTGCCAGCAGCTTAGGAGGTAGCGGGCGCGGGGTAACCCAGTACTTC